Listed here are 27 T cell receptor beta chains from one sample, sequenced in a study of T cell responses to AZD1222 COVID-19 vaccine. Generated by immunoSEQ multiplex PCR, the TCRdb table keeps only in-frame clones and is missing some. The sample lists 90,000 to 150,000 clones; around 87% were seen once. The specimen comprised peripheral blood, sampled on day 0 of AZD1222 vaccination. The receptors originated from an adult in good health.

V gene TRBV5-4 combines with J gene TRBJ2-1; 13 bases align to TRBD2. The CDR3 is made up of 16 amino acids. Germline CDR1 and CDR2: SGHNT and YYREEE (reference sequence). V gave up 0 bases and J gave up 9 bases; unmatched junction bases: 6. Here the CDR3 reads CASSLAGLAGEGEQFF. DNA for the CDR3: TGTGCCAGCAGCTTGGCCGGACTAGCGGGAGAGGGTGAGCAGTTCTTC.

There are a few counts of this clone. For the CDR3, the DNA is TGTGCCAGCAGCGTAGTTGGGGGGGCGAACACTGAAGCTTTCTTT. This codes for CASSVVGGANTEAFF. The chain joins TRBV9 to TRBJ1-1; tentative D call: TRBD1 (6 bases). CDR1 is SGDLS and CDR2 is YYNGEE in the germline V gene. Trimming removed 0 bases from V and 1 base from J, with 10 bases in between. The CDR3 is 15 amino acids.

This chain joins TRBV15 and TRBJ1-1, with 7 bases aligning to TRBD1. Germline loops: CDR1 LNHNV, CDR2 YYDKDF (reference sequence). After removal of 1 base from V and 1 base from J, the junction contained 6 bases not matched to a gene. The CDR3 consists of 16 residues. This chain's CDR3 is CATSRGRAGGNTEAFF. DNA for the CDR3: TGTGCCACCAGCAGAGGCAGGGCAGGGGGGAACACTGAAGCTTTCTTT.

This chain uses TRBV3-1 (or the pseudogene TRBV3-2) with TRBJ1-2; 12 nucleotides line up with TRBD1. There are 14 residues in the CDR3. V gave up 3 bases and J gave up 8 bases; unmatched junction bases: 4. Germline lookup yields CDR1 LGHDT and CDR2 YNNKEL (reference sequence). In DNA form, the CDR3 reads TGTGCCAGCAGCCAGGGACAGGGGGCCGGGGGCTACACCTTC. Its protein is CASSQGQGAGGYTF.

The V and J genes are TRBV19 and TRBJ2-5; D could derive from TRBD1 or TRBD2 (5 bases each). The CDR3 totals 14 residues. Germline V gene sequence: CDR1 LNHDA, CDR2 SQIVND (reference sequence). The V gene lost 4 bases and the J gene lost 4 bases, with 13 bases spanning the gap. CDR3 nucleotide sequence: TGTGCCAGTAGTAGGGACCGAGAACGAGAGACCCAGTACTTC. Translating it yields CASSRDRERETQYF.

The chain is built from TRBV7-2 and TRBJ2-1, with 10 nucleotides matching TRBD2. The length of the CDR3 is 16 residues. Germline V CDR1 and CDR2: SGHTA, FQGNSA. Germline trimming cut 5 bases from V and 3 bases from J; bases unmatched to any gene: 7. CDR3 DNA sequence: TGTGCCAGCAGCCATTCAGTAGCGGGAGGCTACAATGAGCAGTTCTTC. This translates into CASSHSVAGGYNEQFF.

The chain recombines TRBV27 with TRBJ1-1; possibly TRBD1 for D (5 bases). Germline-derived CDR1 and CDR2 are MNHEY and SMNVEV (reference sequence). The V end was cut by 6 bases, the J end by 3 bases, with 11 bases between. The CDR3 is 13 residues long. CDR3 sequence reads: CASSRDEYTEAFF. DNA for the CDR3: TGTGCCAGCAGCAGGGACGAGTACACTGAAGCTTTCTTT.

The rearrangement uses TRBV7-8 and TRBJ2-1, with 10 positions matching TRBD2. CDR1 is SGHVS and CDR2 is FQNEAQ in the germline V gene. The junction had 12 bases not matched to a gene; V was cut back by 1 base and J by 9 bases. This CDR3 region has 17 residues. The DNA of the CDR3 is TGTGCCAGCAGCTTAGGGAGGTCTAGCGGGAGATTTAGTGAGCAGTTCTTC. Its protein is CASSLGRSSGRFSEQFF.

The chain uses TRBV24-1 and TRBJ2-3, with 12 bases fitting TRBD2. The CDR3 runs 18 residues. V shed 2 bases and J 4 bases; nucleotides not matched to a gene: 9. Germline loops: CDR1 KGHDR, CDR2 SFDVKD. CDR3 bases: TGTGCCACCAGTGATTCCCTGACTAGCGGGAGTCCCGCAGATACGCAGTATTTT. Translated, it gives CATSDSLTSGSPADTQYF.

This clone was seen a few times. The DNA of the CDR3 is TGTGCCAGTAGTCCAGGGGTCTATGGCTACACCTTC. Protein product: CASSPGVYGYTF. The rearrangement links TRBV19 to TRBJ1-2, with a possible D match to TRBD1 (6 bases). Germline V gives CDR1 LNHDA, CDR2 SQIVND (reference sequence). CDR3 length: 12 amino acids. The V end lost 5 bases, the J end lost 4 bases, and 8 bases lay between the germline ends.

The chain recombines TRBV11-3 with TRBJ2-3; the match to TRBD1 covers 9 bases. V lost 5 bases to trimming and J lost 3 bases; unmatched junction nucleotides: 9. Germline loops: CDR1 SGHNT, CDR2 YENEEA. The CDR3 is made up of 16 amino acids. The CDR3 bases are TGTGCCAGCAGCCCCCGACAGGGGGGACGGACAGATACGCAGTATTTT. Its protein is CASSPRQGGRTDTQYF. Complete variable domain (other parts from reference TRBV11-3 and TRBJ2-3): EAGVVQSPRYKIIEKKQPVAFWCNPISGHNTLYWYLQNLGQGPELLIRYENEEAVDDSQLPKDRFSAERLKGVDSTLKIQPAELGDSAVYLCASSPRQGGRTDTQYFGPGTRLTVL.

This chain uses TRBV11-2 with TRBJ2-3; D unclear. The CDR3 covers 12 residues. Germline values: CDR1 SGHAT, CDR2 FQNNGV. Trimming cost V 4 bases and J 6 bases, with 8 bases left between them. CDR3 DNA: TGTGCCAGCAGCTCCTATGCCGATACGCAGTATTTT. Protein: CASSSYADTQYF.

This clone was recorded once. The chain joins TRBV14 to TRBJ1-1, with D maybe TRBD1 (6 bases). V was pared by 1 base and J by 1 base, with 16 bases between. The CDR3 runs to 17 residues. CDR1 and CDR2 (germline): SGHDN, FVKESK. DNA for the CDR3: TGTGCCAGCAGCCAAGTAGGAGAGCGCAGGGGGAACACTGAAGCTTTCTTT. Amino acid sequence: CASSQVGERRGNTEAFF.

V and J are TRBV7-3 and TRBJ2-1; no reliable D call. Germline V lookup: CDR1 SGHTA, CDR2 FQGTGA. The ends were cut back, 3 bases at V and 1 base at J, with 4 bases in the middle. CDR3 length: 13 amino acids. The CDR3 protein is CASSLGSYNEQFF. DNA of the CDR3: TGTGCCAGCAGCTTGGGATCCTACAATGAGCAGTTCTTC.

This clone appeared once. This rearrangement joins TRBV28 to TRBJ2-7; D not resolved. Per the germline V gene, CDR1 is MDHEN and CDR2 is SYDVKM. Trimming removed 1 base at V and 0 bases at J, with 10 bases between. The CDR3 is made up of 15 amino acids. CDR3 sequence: CASSLYPLDSYEQYF. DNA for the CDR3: TGTGCCAGCAGTTTATACCCACTTGACTCCTACGAGCAGTACTTC. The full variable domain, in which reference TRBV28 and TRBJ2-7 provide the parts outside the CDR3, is DVKVTQSSRYLVKRTGEKVFLECVQDMDHENMFWYRQDPGLGLRLIYFSYDVKMKEKGDIPEGYSVSREKKERFSLILESASTNQTSMYLCASSLYPLDSYEQYFGPGTRLTVT.

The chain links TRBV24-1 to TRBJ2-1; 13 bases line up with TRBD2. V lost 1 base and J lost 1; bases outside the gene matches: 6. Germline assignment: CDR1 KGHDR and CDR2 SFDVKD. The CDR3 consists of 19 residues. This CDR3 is CATSDFFGTSGNSYNEQFF. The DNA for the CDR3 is TGTGCCACCAGTGATTTCTTCGGGACTAGCGGGAATTCCTACAATGAGCAGTTCTTC.

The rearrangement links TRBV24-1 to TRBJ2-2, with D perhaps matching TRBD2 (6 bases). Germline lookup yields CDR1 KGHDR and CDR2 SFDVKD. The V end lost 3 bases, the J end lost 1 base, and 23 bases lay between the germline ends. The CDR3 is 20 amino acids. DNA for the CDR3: TGTGCCACCAGTGATGATCGTTTCGGGTTTAGCGGAGGGAACACCGGGGAGCTGTTTTTT. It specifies CATSDDRFGFSGGNTGELFF.

This CDR3 is CASSLEGREKLFF. For the CDR3, the DNA is TGCGCCAGCAGCTTGGAGGGGCGGGAAAAACTGTTTTTT. This chain joins TRBV5-1 and TRBJ1-4; a weak D match, TRBD1 (5 bases). Germline loops: CDR1 SGHRS, CDR2 YFSETQ. V was shortened by 0 bases and J by 8 bases, with 8 bases between the two germline ends. CDR3 length: 13 residues.

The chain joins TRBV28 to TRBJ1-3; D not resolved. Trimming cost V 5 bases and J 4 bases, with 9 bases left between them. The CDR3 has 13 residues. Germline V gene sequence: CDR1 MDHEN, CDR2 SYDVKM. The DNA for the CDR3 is TGTGCCAGCAGTGGAGGGTTCGGAAACACCATATATTTT. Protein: CASSGGFGNTIYF.

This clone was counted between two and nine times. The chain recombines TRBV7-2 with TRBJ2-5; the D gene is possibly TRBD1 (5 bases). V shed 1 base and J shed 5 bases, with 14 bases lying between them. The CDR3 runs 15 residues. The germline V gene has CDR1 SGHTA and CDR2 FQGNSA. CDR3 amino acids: CASSLEDTAWETQYF. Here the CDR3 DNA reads TGTGCCAGCAGCTTAGAGGACACGGCCTGGGAGACCCAGTACTTC.

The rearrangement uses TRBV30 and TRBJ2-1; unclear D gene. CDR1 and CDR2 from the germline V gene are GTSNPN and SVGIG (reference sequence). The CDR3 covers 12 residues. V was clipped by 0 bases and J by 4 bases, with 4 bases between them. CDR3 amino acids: CAWSVLYNEQFF. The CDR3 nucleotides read TGTGCCTGGAGTGTACTTTACAATGAGCAGTTCTTC.

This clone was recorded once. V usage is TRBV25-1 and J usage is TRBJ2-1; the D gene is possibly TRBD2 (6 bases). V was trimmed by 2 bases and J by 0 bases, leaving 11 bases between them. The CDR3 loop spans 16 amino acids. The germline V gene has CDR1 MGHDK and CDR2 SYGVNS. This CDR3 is CASSESWGDSYNEQFF. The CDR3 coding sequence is TGTGCCAGCAGTGAAAGCTGGGGGGACTCCTACAATGAGCAGTTCTTC.

Written as DNA, the CDR3 is TGTGCCAGTAGTATCGGGGCAGCTAATGAAAAACTGTTTTTT. Translating it yields CASSIGAANEKLFF. This chain connects TRBV19 to TRBJ1-4; a weak D match, TRBD1 (5 bases). Trimming took off 3 bases at V and 3 bases at J, with 8 bases between the two ends. Germline V gene data show CDR1 as LNHDA and CDR2 as SQIVND (reference sequence). This CDR3 is 14 amino acids long.

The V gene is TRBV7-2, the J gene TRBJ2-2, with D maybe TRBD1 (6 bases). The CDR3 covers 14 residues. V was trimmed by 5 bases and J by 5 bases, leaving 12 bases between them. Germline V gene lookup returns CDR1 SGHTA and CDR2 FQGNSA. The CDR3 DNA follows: TGTGCCAGCAGCCAGGGGAGAGGAACCGGGGAGCTGTTTTTT. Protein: CASSQGRGTGELFF.

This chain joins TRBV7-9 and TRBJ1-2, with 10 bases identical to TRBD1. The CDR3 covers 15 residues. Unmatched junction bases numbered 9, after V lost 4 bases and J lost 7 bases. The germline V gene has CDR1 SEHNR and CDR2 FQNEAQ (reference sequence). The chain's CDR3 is CASSSAGTGAIGYTF. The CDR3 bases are TGTGCCAGCAGCTCCGCCGGGACAGGGGCTATTGGCTACACCTTC.

The CDR3 protein is CASSISGTSGTYEQYF. CDR3 in DNA: TGCGCCAGCAGCATATCCGGGACTAGCGGAACCTACGAGCAGTACTTC. The chain combines TRBV5-1 with TRBJ2-7; 11 bases line up with TRBD2. V was pared by 4 bases and J by 2 bases, with 8 bases of the junction left unmatched. Germline V gene sequence: CDR1 SGHRS, CDR2 YFSETQ. The CDR3 contains 16 residues.

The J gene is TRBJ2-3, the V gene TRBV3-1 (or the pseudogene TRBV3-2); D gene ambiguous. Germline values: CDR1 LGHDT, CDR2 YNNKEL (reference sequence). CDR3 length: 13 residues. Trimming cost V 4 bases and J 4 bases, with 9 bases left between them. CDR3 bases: TGTGCCAGCAGCCCGCTTGGGGCAGATACGCAGTATTTT. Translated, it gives CASSPLGADTQYF.